The 2 T cell receptor beta chains below come from one sample, sequenced in a study of blood T cell repertoires in COVID-19. Assay: immunoSEQ multiplex PCR; the TCRdb copy retains only in-frame clones and omits some. The table lists roughly 310,000 clones, approximately 90% of them singletons. Sequenced material: PBMCs or T cells enriched from blood (not recorded which). The source is a woman aged 40 to 50 who had recovered from COVID-19.

The chain has TRBV25-1 and TRBJ1-5; D perhaps matches TRBD1 (5 bases). With 6 bases removed from V and 2 bases from J, the gap between germline ends came to 5 bases. This CDR3 has 12 amino acids. Germline V gives CDR1 MGHDK, CDR2 SYGVNS. The chain's CDR3 is CASSRGNQPQHF. CDR3 nucleotides: TGTGCCAGCAGCAGGGGCAATCAGCCCCAGCATTTT.

The rearrangement links TRBV2 to TRBJ2-6; D unclear. CDR3 length: 15 amino acids. V lost 3 bases, J lost 4 bases, and 10 bases lay in between. CDR1 and CDR2 (germline): SNHLY, FYNNEI. The DNA of the CDR3 is TGTGCCAGCAGTGACGAACAAACCGGGGCCAACGTCCTGACTTTC. Protein product: CASSDEQTGANVLTF.